This T cell receptor (beta chain) came from a study of shared clonotypes between healthy human individuals. Overall study findings and caveats: Larger estimated richness was generally seen in naive subsets than in memory subsets. Among a handful of donors, roughly 5.5% of naive CD4 clonotypes were found in common.

About this clone: The antigen remains undetermined.

Clones were read by immunoSEQ multiplex PCR, and TCRdb kept only the in-frame ones, dropping some. Of 650,000 to 800,000 clones in the sample, 92% were seen once. The CDR3 sequence is 16 residues long. Germline lookup yields CDR1 SGDLS and CDR2 YYNGEE. With 1 base removed from V and 6 bases from J, the gap between germline ends came to 16 bases. Naive CD8 cells, CD45RO-negative and positively selected for CCR7, excluded terminally differentiated effector memory CD45RA+ cells. The rearrangement links TRBV9 to TRBJ2-2, with D possibly matching TRBD1 (6 bases). Sequencing used naive CD8+ T cells sorted from blood. This TCR was recovered from a man aged 25-40 years in good health. CDR3 nucleotide sequence: TGTGCCAGCAGCGTATCGATGGACAGTGGGTCCGGGGAGCTGTTTTTT. This sequence encodes CASSVSMDSGSGELFF.